These 14 T cell receptor beta chains originate from one sample sequenced in a study of identical twins. TCRdb re-derived calls from the 5' RACE reads in MiXCR, one entry per CDR3 protein. The sample includes under 450,000 distinct CDR3 sequences, roughly 20% of them seen just once. The sequenced sample consisted of naive T cells sorted from blood. These receptors all come from a man aged 45-65 years in good health.

This clonotype came up a few times. The V call is TRBV6-4, the J call TRBJ2-3; possible D gene TRBD1, 5 bases. The CDR3 totals 15 residues. V lost 3 bases, J lost 6 bases, and 16 bases lay in between. Germline CDR1 MRHNA, CDR2 SNTAGT. CDR3 loop: CASSEQAFLADTQYF. DNA of the CDR3: TGTGCCAGCAGTGAACAGGCCTTTCTGGCCGATACGCAGTATTTT.

V gene TRBV20-1 combines with J gene TRBJ2-3, with D possibly being TRBD2 (6 bases). The CDR3 contains 12 residues. Trimming shortened V by 5 bases and J by 8 bases, and 14 bases separated the two germline ends. From germline, CDR1 is DFQATT and CDR2 SNEGSKA (reference sequence). CDR3 sequence: CSARGTFLTQYF. In nucleotides, the CDR3 is TGCAGTGCTCGGGGGACTTTTCTTACGCAGTATTTT.

This clonotype was counted once. The J gene is TRBJ2-1, the V gene TRBV7-3; tentative D call: TRBD1 (5 bases). The V gene's germline CDR1 is SGHTA and CDR2 FQGTGA. There are 14 residues in the CDR3. The V gene lost 4 bases and the J gene lost 2 bases, with 9 bases spanning the gap. For the CDR3, the DNA is TGTGCCAGCAGCTGGAAAGGGGCCTACAATGAGCAGTTCTTC. Amino acid sequence: CASSWKGAYNEQFF.

This clonotype occurred many times. The chain uses TRBV12-3 or TRBV12-4 and TRBJ2-3; no firm D call. V lost 6 bases and J lost 5, with 6 bases in between. The CDR3 is 11 amino acids. Here the CDR3 reads CASSFRDTQYF. For the CDR3, the DNA is TGTGCCAGCAGCTTTCGAGATACGCAGTATTTT.

In its sample, this clonotype was seen a few times. This rearrangement joins TRBV7-2 to TRBJ2-2, with D possibly matching TRBD1 (5 bases). The length of the CDR3 is 14 residues. Germline CDR1 and CDR2: SGHTA and FQGNSA. V was pared by 4 bases and J by 3 bases, with 9 bases between. CDR3 amino acids: CASSYRQYTGELFF. CDR3 DNA: TGTGCCAGCAGCTATCGACAGTACACCGGGGAGCTGTTTTTT.

In its sample, this clonotype was seen a few times. Compared with germline, one end of the junction differs, possibly owing to a read error. The rearrangement joins TRBV25-1 to TRBJ2-1; D might be TRBD1 or TRBD2, each matching 5 bases. Germline CDR1 reads MGHDK; CDR2 reads SYGVNS. The CDR3 sequence is 9 residues long. DNA for the CDR3: TGCTGGGGGTTCGATGAGCAGTTCTTC. This encodes CWGFDEQFF.

This clonotype was observed a handful of times. The V call is TRBV4-1, the J call TRBJ1-2; tentatively, D is TRBD1 (6 bases). Trimming stripped 4 bases from V and 8 bases from J, with 23 bases between. The CDR3 sequence is 16 residues long. Germline CDR1 and CDR2: MGHRA and YSYEKL. The CDR3 loop reads CASSLIGGRGIIGYTF. The DNA for the CDR3 is TGCGCCAGCAGCCTTATCGGAGGCAGGGGTATTATAGGCTACACCTTC.

A few counts support this clonotype. The rearrangement links TRBV29-1 to TRBJ2-5; the match to TRBD1 covers 9 bases. The CDR3 totals 14 residues. Germline V gives CDR1 SQVTM, CDR2 ANQGSEA. J lost 3 bases, V lost 7 bases, and 9 bases had no gene match. CDR3 sequence: CSAETRDREETQYF. The CDR3 DNA reads as TGCAGCGCCGAAACCCGGGACAGGGAAGAGACCCAGTACTTC.

This clonotype was recorded at least ten times. The chain links TRBV20-1 to TRBJ2-4; 8 positions match TRBD1. This CDR3 is built from 13 residues. The ends lost 3 bases at V and 5 bases at J; junction bases unmatched: 3. Germline V gene sequence: CDR1 DFQATT, CDR2 SNEGSKA (reference sequence). CDR3 DNA: TGCAGTGCTAGGGGACAGGCCGAAAACATTCAGTACTTC. Amino acids: CSARGQAENIQYF.

This clonotype was observed a handful of times. The chain is built from TRBV20-1 and TRBJ2-2; D is ambiguous. The germline gives CDR1 DFQATT, CDR2 SNEGSKA (reference sequence). This CDR3 comprises 15 residues. Trimming took 0 bases from V and 1 from J, leaving 9 bases between them. Here the CDR3 reads CSARDLALNTGELFF. CDR3 in DNA: TGCAGTGCTAGAGATCTGGCCTTGAACACCGGGGAGCTGTTTTTT.

Many counts were recorded for this clonotype. The chain carries TRBV29-1 and TRBJ1-1; no clear D. The CDR3 totals 11 residues. Germline V gene data show CDR1 as SQVTM and CDR2 as ANQGSEA. The ends were cut back, 5 bases at V and 0 bases at J, with 4 bases in the middle. This CDR3 is CSVSMNTEAFF. The CDR3 DNA is TGCAGCGTTTCGATGAACACTGAAGCTTTCTTT.

This clonotype has a handful of counts. The J gene is TRBJ1-3, the V gene TRBV6-1, with a possible D match to TRBD1 (6 bases). Germline CDR1 is MNHNS and CDR2 is SASEGT. The CDR3 has 15 residues. V was clipped by 4 bases and J by 5 bases, with 15 bases between them. The CDR3 spells CASSGTGTQRNTIYF. The CDR3, as DNA: TGTGCCAGCAGTGGGACCGGGACACAACGAAACACCATATATTTT.

The rearrangement joins TRBV4-2 to TRBJ2-1; tentatively, D is TRBD1 or TRBD2 (5 bases each). The CDR3 contains 13 residues. V was shortened by 5 bases and J by 12 bases, with 17 bases between the two germline ends. Germline-derived CDR1 and CDR2 are LGHNA and YNFKEQ. The CDR3 reads CASSKRGEGGQFF. CDR3 DNA sequence: TGTGCCAGCAGCAAGAGAGGGGAAGGAGGGCAGTTCTTC.

This clonotype was found many times. This sequence joins TRBV7-2 and TRBJ2-3, with TRBD2 matching 9 bases. With V trimmed by 0 bases and J by 2 bases, 6 bases remained unmatched. The germline CDR1 and CDR2 sequences are SGHTA and FQGNSA. This CDR3 region has 17 residues. The CDR3 nucleotides are TGTGCCAGCAGCTTAGCGGGAGCGGGGGGAGCCACAGATACGCAGTATTTT. This sequence encodes CASSLAGAGGATDTQYF. Filled out from reference TRBV7-2 and TRBJ2-3, the complete variable domain reads GAGVSQSPSNKVTEKGKDVELRCDPISGHTALYWYRQSLGQGLEFLIYFQGNSAPDKSGLPSDRFSAERTGGSVSTLTIQRTQQEDSAVYLCASSLAGAGGATDTQYFGPGTRLTVL.